This entry concerns a single T cell receptor (beta chain). Its antigen remains unidentified. Target depth was 1 in 200,000 to 1 in 1 million T cells, about 10x per clonotype. Measured with immunoSEQ multiplex PCR; TCRdb has only the in-frame clones, and not every one. This sample has over 120,000 clones, with 70% to 80% found just once. Trimming took 0 bases from V and 4 from J; bases not matched to a gene: 3. Germline V gene lookup returns CDR1 SGDLS and CDR2 YYNGEE. This CDR3 is 14 amino acids long. This record belongs to a study of cytotoxic CD8 clonotypes in ibrutinib-treated CLL. Study-level points and caveats: T-cell clonality at baseline went above that of age-matched healthy donors and rose and fell with circulating CD8+ T-cell counts. Few clonotypes were public, and these shrank or held steady under treatment.

Sample: PBMCs, taken after 12 months of ibrutinib treatment. The sequence was collected from a human donor with chronic lymphocytic leukemia. The V and J genes are TRBV9 and TRBJ1-2, with TRBD1 identical over 7 bases. The CDR3 region is CASSVVSGGYGYTF. DNA for the CDR3: TGTGCCAGCAGCGTAGTGTCAGGGGGCTATGGCTACACCTTC.